The clone carrying this TCR beta chain was observed a handful of times. The antigen is not known. These data originate in a study of response to subunit inactivated influenza vaccine. Whole-study findings and limits: T cells newly recruited by each seasonal influenza vaccination are few, the authors suggested.

TCRdb itself ran the RT-PCR reads through MiXCR, one entry per CDR3 protein. The sample has around 500,000 distinct CDR3 sequences; 9.5% to 13% are singletons. Trimming removed 2 bases from V and 5 bases from J, with 16 bases in between. This CDR3 is 15 amino acids long. Germline CDR1 SGHRS, CDR2 YFSETQ. The sequence was obtained from a man aged 50 or older who received an inactivated influenza vaccine. V gene TRBV5-1 combines with J gene TRBJ2-5; maybe TRBD2 (6 bases). The sample in question was PBMCs from blood, obtained 45 days after vaccination. The CDR3 loop reads CASSLSATRSETQYF. DNA of the CDR3: TGCGCCAGCAGCTTAAGCGCGACTAGATCTGAGACCCAGTACTTC.